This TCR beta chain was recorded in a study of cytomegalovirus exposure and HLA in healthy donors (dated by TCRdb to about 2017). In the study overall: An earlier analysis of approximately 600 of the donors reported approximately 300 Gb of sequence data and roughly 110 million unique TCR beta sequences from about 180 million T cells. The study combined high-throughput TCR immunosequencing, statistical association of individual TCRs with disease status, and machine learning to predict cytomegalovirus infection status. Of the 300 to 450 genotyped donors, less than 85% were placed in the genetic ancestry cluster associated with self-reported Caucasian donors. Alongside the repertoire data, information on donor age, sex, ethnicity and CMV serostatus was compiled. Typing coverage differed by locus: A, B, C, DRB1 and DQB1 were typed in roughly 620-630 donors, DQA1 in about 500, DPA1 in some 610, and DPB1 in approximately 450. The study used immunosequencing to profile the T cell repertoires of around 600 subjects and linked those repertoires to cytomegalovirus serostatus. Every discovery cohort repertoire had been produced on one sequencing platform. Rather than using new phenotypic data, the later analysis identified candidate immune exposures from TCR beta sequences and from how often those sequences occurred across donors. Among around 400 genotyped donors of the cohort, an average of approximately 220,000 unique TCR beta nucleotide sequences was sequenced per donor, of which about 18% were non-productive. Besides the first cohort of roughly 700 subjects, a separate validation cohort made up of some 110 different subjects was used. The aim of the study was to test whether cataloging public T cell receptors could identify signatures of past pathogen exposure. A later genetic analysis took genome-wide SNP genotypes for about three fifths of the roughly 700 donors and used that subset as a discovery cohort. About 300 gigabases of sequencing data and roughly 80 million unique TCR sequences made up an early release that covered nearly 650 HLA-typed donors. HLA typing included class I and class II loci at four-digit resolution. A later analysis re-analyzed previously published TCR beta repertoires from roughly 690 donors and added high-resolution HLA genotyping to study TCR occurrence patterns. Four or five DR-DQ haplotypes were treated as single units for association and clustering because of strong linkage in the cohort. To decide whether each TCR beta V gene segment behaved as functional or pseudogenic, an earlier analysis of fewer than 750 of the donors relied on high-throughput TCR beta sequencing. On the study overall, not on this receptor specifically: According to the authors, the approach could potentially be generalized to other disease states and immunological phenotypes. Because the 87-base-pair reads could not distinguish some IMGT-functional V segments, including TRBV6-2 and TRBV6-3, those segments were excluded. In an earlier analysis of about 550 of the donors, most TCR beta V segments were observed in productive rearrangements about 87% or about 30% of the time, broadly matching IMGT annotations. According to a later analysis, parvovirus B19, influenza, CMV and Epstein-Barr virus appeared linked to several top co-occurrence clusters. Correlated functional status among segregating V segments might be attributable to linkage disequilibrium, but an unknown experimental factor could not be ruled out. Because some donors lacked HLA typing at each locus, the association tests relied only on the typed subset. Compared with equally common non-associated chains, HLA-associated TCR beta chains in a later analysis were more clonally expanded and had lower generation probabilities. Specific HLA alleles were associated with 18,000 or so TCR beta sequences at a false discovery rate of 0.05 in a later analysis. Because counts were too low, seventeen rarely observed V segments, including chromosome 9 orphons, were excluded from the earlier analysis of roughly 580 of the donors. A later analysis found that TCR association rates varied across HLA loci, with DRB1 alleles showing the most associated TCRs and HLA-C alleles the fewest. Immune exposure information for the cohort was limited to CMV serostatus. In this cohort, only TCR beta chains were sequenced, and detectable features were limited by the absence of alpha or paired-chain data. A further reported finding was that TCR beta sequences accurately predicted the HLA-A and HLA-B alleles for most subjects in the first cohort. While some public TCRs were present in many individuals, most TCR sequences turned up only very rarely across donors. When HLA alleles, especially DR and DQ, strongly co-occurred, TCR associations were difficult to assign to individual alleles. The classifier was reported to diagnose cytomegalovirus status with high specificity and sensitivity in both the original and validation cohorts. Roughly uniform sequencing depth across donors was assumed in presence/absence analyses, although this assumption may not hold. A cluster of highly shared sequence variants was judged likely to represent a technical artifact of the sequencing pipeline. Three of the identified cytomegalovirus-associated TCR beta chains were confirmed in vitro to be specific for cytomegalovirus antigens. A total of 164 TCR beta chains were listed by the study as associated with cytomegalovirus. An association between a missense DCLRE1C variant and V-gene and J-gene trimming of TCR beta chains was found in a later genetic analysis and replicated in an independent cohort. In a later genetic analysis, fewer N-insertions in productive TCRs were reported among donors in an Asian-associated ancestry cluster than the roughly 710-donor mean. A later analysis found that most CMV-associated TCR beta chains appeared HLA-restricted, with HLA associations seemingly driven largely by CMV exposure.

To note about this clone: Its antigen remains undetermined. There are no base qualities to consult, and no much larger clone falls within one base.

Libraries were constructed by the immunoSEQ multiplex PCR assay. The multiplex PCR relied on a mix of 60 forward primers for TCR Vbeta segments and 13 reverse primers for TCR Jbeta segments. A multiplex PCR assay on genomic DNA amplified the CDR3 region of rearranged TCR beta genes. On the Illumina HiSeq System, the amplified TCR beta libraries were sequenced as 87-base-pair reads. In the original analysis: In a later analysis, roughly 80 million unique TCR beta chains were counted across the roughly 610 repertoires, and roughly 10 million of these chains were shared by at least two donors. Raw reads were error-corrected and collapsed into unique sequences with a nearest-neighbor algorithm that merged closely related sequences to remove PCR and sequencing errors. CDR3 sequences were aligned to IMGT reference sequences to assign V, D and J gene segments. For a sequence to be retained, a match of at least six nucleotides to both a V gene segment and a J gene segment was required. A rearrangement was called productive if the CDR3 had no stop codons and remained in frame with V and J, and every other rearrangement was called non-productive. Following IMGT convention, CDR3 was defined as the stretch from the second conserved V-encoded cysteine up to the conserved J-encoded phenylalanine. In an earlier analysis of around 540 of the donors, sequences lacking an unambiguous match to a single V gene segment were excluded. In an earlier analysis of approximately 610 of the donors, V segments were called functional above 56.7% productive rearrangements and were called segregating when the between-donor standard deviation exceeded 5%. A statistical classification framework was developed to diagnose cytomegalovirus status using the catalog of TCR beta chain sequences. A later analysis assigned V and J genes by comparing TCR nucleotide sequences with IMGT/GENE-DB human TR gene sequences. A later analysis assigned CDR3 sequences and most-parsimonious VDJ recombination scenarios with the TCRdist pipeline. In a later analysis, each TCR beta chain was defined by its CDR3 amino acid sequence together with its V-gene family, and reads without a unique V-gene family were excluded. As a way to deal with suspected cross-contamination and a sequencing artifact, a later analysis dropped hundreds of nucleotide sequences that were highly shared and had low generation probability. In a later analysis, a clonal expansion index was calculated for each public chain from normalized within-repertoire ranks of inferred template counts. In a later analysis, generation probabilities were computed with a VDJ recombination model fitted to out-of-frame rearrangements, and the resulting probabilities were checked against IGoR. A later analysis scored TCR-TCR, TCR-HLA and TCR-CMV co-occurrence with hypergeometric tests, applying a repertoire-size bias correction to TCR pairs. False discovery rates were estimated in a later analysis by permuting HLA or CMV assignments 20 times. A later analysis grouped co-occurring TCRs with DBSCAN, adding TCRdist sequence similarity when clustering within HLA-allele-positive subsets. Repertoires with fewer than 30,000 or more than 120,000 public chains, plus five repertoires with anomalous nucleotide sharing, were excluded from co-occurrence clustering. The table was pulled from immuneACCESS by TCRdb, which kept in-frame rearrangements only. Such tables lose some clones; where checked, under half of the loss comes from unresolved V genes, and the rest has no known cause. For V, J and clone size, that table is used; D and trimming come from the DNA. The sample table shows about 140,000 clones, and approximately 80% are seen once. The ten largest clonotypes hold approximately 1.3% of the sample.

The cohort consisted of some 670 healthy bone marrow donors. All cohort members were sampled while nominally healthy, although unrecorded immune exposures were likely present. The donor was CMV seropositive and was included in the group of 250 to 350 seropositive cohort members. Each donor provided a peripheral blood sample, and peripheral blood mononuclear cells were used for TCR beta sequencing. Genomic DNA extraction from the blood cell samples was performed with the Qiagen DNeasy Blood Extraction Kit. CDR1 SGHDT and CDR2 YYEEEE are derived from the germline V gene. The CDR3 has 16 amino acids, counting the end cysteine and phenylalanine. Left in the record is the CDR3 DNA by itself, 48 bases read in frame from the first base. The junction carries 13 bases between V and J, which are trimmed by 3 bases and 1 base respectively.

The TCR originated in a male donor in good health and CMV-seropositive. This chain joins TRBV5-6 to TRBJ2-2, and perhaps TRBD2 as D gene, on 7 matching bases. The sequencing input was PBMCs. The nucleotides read TGTGCCAGCAGCTGGGGGGCGGGAGAGAACACCGGGGAGCTGTTTTTT. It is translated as CASSWGAGENTGELFF.